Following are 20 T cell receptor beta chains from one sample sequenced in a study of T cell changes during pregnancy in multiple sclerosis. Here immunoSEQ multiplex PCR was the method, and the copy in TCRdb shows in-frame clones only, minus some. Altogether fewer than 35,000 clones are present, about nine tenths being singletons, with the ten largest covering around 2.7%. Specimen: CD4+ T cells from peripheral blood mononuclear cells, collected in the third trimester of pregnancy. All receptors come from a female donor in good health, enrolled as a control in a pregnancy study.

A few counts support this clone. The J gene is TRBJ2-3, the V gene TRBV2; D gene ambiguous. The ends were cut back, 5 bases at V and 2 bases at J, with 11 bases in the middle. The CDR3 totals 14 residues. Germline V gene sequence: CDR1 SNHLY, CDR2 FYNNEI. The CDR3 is CASSRGITTDTQYF. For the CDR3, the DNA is TGTGCCAGCAGTAGAGGTATTACCACAGATACGCAGTATTTT.

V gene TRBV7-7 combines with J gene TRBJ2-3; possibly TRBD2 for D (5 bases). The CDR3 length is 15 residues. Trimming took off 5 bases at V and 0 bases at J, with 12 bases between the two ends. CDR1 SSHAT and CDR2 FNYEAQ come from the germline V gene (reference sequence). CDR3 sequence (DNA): TGTGCCAGCAGCAGATACGGGGATAGCACAGATACGCAGTATTTT. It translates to CASSRYGDSTDTQYF.

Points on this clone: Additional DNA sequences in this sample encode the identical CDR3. This CDR3 reads CASRPGQDTDTQYF. The CDR3 bases are TGTGCCAGCAGACCGGGACAAGACACAGATACGCAGTATTTT. The chain uses TRBV6-4 and TRBJ2-3; a possible D gene is TRBD1 (6 bases). The CDR3 is 14 residues long. V was cut by 6 bases and J by 2 bases, with 12 bases left in between. Germline V gene data show CDR1 as MRHNA and CDR2 as SNTAGT.

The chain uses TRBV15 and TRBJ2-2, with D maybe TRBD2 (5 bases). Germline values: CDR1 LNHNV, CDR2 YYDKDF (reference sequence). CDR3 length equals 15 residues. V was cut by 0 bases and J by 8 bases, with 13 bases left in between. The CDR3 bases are TGTGCCACCAGCAGAGACTCGCTAGCCCGGGGGGAGCTGTTTTTT. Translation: CATSRDSLARGELFF.

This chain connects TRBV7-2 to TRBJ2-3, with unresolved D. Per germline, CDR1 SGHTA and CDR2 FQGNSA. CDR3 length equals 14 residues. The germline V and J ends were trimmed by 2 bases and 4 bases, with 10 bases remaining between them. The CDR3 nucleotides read TGTGCCAGCAGCTTATACGAGTTTGCAGATACGCAGTATTTT. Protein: CASSLYEFADTQYF.

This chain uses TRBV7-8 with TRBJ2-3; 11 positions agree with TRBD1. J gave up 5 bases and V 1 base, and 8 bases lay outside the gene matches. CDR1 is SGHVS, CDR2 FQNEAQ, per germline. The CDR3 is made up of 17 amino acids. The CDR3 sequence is CASSLVVGTGGGDTQYF. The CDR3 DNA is TGTGCCAGCAGCTTAGTAGTCGGGACAGGGGGAGGAGATACGCAGTATTTT.

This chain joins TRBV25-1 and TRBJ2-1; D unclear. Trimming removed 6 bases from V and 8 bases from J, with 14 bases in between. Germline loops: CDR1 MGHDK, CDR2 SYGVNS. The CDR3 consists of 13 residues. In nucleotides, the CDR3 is TGTGCCAGCAGCGATAGAGTGTTCGATGAGCAGTTCTTC. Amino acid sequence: CASSDRVFDEQFF.

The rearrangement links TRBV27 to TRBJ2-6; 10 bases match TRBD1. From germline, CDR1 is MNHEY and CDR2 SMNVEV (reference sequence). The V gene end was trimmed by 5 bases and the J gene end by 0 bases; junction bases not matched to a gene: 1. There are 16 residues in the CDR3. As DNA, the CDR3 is TGTGCCAGCAGTCGGACAGGGGGCTCTGGGGCCAACGTCCTGACTTTC. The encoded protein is CASSRTGGSGANVLTF.

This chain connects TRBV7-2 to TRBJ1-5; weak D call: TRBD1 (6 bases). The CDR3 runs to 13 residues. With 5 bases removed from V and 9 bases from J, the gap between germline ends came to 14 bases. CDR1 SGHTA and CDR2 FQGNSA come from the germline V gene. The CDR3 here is CASSPQGRTPQHF. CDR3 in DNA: TGTGCCAGCAGCCCCCAGGGGAGAACGCCCCAGCATTTT.

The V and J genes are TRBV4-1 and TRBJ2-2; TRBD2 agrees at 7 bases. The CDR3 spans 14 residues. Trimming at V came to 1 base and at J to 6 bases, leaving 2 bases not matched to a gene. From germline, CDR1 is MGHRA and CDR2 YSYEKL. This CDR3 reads CASSQGGLAGELFF. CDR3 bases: TGCGCCAGCAGCCAAGGAGGACTAGCCGGGGAGCTGTTTTTT.

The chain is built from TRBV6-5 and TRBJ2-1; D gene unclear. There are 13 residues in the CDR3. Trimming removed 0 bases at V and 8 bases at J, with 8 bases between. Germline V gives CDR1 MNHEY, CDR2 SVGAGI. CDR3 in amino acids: CASSYSSVYEQFF. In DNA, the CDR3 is TGTGCCAGCAGTTACTCGAGTGTTTATGAGCAGTTCTTC.

The CDR3, as DNA: TGTGCCAGCAGTCCCGACAGGGGCATCATTAGCAATCAGCCCCAGCATTTT. This gives the protein CASSPDRGIISNQPQHF. The J gene is TRBJ1-5, the V gene TRBV28; the match to TRBD1 covers 8 bases. The junction had 9 bases not matched to a gene; V was cut back by 5 bases and J by 0 bases. Germline loops: CDR1 MDHEN, CDR2 SYDVKM. This CDR3 has 17 amino acids.

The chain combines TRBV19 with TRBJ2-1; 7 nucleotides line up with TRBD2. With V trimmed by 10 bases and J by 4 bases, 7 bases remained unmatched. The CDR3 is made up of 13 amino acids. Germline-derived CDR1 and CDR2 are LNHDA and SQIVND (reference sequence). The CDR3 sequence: CATWGGTYNEQFF. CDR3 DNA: TGTGCCACGTGGGGAGGGACGTACAATGAGCAGTTCTTC.

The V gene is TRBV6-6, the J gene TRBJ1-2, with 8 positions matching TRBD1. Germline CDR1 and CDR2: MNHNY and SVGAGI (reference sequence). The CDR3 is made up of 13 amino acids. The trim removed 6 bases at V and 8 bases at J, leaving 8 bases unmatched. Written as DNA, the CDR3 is TGTGCCAGCAGCTCAGGACAGGGCCGGGGCTACACCTTC. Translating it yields CASSSGQGRGYTF.

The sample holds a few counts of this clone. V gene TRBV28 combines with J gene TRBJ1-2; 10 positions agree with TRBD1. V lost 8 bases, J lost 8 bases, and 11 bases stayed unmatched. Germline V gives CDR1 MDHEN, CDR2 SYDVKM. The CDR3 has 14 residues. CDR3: CASLTGTGALGYTF. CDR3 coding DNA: TGTGCCAGCTTAACCGGGACAGGGGCGTTAGGCTACACCTTC.

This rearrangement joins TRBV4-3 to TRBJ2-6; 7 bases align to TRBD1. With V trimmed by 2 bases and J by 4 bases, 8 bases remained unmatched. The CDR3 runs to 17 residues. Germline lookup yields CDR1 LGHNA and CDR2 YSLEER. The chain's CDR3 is CASSQLKGAPGANVLTF. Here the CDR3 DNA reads TGCGCCAGCAGCCAACTCAAGGGGGCGCCGGGGGCCAACGTCCTGACTTTC.

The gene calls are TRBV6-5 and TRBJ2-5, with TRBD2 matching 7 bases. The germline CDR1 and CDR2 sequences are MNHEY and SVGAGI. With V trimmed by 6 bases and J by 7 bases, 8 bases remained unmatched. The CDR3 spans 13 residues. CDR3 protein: CASRQGTTGTQYF. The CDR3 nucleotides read TGTGCCAGCAGGCAAGGGACTACAGGGACCCAGTACTTC.

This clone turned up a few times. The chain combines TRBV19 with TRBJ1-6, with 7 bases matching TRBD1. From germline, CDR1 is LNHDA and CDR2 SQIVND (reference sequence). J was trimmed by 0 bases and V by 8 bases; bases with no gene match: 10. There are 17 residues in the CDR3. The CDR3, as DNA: TGTGCCAGTGCTACTTGGGACAGCCACTCCTATAATTCACCCCTCCACTTT. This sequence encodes CASATWDSHSYNSPLHF.

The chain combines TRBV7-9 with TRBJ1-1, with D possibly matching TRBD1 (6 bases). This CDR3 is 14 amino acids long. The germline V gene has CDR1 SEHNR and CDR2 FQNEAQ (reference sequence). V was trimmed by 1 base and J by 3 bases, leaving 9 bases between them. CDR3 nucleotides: TGTGCCAGCAGCTTAGGGACAGCATACACTGAAGCTTTCTTT. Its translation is CASSLGTAYTEAFF.

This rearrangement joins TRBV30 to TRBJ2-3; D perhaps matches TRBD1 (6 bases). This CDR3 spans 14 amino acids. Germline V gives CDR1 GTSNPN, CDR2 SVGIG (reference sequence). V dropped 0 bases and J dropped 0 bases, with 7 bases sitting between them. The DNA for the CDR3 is TGTGCCTGGAGTGTAGGGGGTAGCACAGATACGCAGTATTTT. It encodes CAWSVGGSTDTQYF.